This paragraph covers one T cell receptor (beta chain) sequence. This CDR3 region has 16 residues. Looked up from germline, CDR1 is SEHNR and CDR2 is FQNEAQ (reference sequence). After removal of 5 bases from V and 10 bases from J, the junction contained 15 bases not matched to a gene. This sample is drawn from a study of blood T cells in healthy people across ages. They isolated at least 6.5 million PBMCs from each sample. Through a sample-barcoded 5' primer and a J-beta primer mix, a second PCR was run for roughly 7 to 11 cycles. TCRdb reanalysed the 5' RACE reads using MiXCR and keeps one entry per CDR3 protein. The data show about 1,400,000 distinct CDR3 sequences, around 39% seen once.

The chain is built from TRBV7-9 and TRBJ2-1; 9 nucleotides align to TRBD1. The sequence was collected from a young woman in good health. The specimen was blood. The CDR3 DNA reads TGTGCCAGCAGCCCCCGGGGACAGGGAGGAACCTACGAGCAGTTCTTC. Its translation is CASSPRGQGGTYEQFF.